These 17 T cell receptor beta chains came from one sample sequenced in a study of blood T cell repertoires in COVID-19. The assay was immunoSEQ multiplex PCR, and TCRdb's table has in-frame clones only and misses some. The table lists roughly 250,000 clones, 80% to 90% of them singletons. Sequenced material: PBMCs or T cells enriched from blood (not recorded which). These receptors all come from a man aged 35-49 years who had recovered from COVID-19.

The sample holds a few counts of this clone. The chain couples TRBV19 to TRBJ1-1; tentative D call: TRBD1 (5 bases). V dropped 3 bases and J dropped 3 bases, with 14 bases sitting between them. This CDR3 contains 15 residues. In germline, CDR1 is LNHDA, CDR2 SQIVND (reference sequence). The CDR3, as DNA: TGTGCCAGTAGTATCGGTTGGGGGGATTACACTGAAGCTTTCTTT. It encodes CASSIGWGDYTEAFF.

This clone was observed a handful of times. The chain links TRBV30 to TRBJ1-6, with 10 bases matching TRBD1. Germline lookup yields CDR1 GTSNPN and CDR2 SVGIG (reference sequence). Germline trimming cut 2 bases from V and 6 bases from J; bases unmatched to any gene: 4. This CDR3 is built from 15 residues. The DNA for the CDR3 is TGTGCCTGGAGTAGGGACAGGGGAATTAATTCACCCCTCCACTTT. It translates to CAWSRDRGINSPLHF. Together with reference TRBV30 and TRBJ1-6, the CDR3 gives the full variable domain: SQTIHQWPATLVQPVGSPLSLECTVEGTSNPNLYWYRQAAGRGLQLLFYSVGIGQISSEVPQNLSASRPQDRQFILSSKKLLLSDSGFYLCAWSRDRGINSPLHFGNGTRLTVT.

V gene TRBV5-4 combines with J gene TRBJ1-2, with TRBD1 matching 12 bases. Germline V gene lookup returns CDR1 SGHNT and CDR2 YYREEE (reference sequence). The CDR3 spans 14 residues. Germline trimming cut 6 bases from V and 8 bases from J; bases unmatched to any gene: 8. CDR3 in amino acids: CASNPGQGAEGYTF. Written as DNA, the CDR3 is TGTGCCAGCAATCCGGGACAGGGGGCAGAGGGCTACACCTTC.

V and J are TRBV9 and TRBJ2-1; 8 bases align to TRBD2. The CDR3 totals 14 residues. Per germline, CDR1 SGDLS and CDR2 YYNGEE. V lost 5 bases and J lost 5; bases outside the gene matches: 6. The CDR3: CASRRGLVNNEQFF. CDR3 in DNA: TGTGCCAGCAGAAGGGGACTAGTGAACAATGAGCAGTTCTTC.

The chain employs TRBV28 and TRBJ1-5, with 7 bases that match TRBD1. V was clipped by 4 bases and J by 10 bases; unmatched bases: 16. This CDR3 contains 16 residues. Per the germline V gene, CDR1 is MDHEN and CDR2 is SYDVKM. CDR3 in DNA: TGTGCCAGCAGTTCCCTTAGACAGGGCGCTGGTTTTCCCCAGCATTTT. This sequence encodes CASSSLRQGAGFPQHF.

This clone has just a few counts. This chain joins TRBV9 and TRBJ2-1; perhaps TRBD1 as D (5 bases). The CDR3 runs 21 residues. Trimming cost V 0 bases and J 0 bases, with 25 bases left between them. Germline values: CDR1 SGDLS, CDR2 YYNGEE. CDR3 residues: CASSVAVAGWGSESSYNEQFF. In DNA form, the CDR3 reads TGTGCCAGCAGCGTAGCGGTGGCAGGGTGGGGTTCTGAAAGCTCCTACAATGAGCAGTTCTTC. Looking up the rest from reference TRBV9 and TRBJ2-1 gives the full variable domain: DSGVTQTPKHLITATGQRVTLRCSPRSGDLSVYWYQQSLDQGLQFLIQYYNGEERAKGNILERFSAQQFPDLHSELNLSSLELGDSALYFCASSVAVAGWGSESSYNEQFFGPGTRLTVL.

The DNA for the CDR3 is TGTGCCAGCAGAGGGGACAGGGGCCCCGGGGAGCTGTTTTTT. This codes for CASRGDRGPGELFF. The chain uses TRBV11-3 and TRBJ2-2, with 10 positions matching TRBD1. The junction had 4 bases not matched to a gene; V was cut back by 6 bases and J by 6 bases. Germline-derived CDR1 and CDR2 are SGHNT and YENEEA. The CDR3 has 14 residues.

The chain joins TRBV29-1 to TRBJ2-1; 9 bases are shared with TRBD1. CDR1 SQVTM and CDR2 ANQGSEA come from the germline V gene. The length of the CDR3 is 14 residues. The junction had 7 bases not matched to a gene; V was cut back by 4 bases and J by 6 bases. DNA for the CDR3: TGCAGCGTTGCTCCACAGGGGGCGTCCAATGAGCAGTTCTTC. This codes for CSVAPQGASNEQFF.

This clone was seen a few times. The CDR3: CASSSKGPRDQHF. Here the CDR3 DNA reads TGTGCCAGCAGTTCAAAGGGTCCCAGGGACCAGCATTTT. This rearrangement joins TRBV27 to TRBJ1-5; possibly TRBD1 for D (5 bases). This CDR3 spans 13 amino acids. Per germline, CDR1 MNHEY and CDR2 SMNVEV (reference sequence). The germline V and J ends were trimmed by 4 bases and 12 bases, with 16 bases remaining between them.

The CDR3 nucleotides read TGTGCCACCAGTGACGCGATGTCGGGAAAGGACAAAAACATTCAGTACTTC. Translated, it gives CATSDAMSGKDKNIQYF. The V call is TRBV24-1, the J call TRBJ2-4; weak D call: TRBD2 (5 bases). This CDR3 has 17 amino acids. The germline V gene has CDR1 KGHDR and CDR2 SFDVKD. The ends were cut back, 4 bases at V and 3 bases at J, with 18 bases in the middle.

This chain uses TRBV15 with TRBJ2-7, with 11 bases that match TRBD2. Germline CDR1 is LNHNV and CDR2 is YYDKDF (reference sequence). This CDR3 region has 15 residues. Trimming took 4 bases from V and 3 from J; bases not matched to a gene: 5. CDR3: CATSTGTSGDYEQYF. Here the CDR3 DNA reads TGTGCCACCAGCACGGGGACTAGCGGAGACTACGAGCAGTACTTC.

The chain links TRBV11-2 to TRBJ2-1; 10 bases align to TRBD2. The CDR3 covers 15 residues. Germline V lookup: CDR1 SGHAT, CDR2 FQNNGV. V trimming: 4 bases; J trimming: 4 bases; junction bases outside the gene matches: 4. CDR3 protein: CASSSTSGSYNEQFF. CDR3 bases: TGTGCCAGCAGCTCGACTAGCGGGTCATACAATGAGCAGTTCTTC. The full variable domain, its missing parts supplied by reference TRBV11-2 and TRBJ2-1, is EAGVAQSPRYKIIEKRQSVAFWCNPISGHATLYWYQQILGQGPKLLIQFQNNGVVDDSQLPKDRFSAERLKGVDSTLKIQPAKLEDSAVYLCASSSTSGSYNEQFFGPGTRLTVL.

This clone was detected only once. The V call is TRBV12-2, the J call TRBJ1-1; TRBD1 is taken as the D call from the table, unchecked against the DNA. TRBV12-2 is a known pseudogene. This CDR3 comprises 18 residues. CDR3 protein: CASRLVYGTGPIIPEAFF. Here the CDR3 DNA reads TGTGCAAGTCGCTTAGTATATGGGACAGGGCCGATAATCCCTGAAGCTTTCTTT.

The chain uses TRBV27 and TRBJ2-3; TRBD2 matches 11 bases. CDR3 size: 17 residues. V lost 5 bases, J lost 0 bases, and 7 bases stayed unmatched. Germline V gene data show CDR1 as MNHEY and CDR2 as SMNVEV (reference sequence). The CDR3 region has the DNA TGTGCCAGCAGTGCCGGGACTAGCGGACCTAGCACAGATACGCAGTATTTT. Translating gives CASSAGTSGPSTDTQYF.

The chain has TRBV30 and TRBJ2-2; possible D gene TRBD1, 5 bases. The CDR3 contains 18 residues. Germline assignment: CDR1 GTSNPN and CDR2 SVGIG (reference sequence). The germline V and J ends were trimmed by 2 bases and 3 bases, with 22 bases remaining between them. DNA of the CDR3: TGTGCCTGGAGTCCGTCGCCAGGGCCCTATTCTTACACCGGGGAGCTGTTTTTT. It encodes CAWSPSPGPYSYTGELFF.

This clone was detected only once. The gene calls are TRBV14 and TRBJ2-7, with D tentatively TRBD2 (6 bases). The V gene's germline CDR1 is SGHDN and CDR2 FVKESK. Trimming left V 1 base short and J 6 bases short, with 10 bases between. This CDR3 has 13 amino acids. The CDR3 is CASSQAGGREQYF. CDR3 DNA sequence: TGTGCCAGCAGCCAAGCCGGAGGGCGCGAGCAGTACTTC.

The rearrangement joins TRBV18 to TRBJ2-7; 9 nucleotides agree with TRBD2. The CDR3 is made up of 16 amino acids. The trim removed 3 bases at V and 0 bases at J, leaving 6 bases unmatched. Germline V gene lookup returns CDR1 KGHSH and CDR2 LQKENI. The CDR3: CASSPRGGAVSYEQYF. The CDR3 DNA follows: TGTGCCAGCTCACCCCGCGGGGGGGCCGTCTCCTACGAGCAGTACTTC.